A selection of T cell receptor beta chains follows, all from one sample in a study of blood T cell repertoires in COVID-19. Assay: immunoSEQ multiplex PCR; the TCRdb copy retains only in-frame clones and omits some. The table has 130,000 to 150,000 clones, 88% seen once. Sequencing input: peripheral blood. The receptors were sampled from a man aged 50 to 59 with active or convalescent COVID-19. Each CDR3 is given with its conserved first and last residue. Fields, in order: D gene, V gene, clone size, J gene, CDR3 protein, CDR3 DNA. A D gene is named only where the DNA matches it firmly. Rows may omit the clone size; those that give it use once, few, many or a size class.

d_call: TRBD1
v_call: TRBV28
clone_size: -
j_call: TRBJ2-2
cdr3_aa: CASSLSTGGRTGELFF
cdr3_nt: TGTGCCAGCAGTTTATCGACAGGGGGCAGAACCGGGGAGCTGTTTTTT

d_call: -
v_call: TRBV3-1/TRBV3-2
clone_size: -
j_call: TRBJ1-5
cdr3_aa: CASSQDGYSNQPQHF
cdr3_nt: TGTGCCAGCAGCCAAGACGGGTATAGCAATCAGCCCCAGCATTTT

d_call: -
v_call: TRBV5-1
clone_size: -
j_call: TRBJ2-1
cdr3_aa: CASSLGGQRYNEQFF
cdr3_nt: TGCGCCAGCAGCTTGGGCGGCCAGAGGTACAATGAGCAGTTCTTC

d_call: TRBD1
v_call: TRBV28
clone_size: -
j_call: TRBJ1-5
cdr3_aa: CASSLPWDRGYNQPQHF
cdr3_nt: TGTGCCAGCAGTTTACCTTGGGACAGGGGCTACAATCAGCCCCAGCATTTT

d_call: TRBD2
v_call: TRBV10-3
clone_size: -
j_call: TRBJ2-7
cdr3_aa: CAISEPGTSGRGFEQYF
cdr3_nt: TGTGCCATCAGTGAGCCAGGGACTAGCGGGAGGGGGTTCGAGCAGTACTTC

d_call: TRBD2
v_call: TRBV28
clone_size: -
j_call: TRBJ2-7
cdr3_aa: CATTQGLAGAAYEQYF
cdr3_nt: TGTGCCACTACCCAAGGACTAGCGGGAGCAGCCTACGAGCAGTACTTC

d_call: -
v_call: TRBV6-6
clone_size: -
j_call: TRBJ1-1
cdr3_aa: CASSYSRVNTEAFF
cdr3_nt: TGTGCCAGCAGTTACTCGAGGGTGAACACTGAAGCTTTCTTT

d_call: -
v_call: TRBV19
clone_size: -
j_call: TRBJ2-7
cdr3_aa: CASSTHLGEQYF
cdr3_nt: TGTGCCAGTAGTACCCACCTCGGGGAGCAGTACTTC

d_call: TRBD1
v_call: TRBV5-4
clone_size: few
j_call: TRBJ2-4
cdr3_aa: CASSLMDRDKNIQYF
cdr3_nt: TGTGCCAGCAGCTTGATGGACAGGGACAAAAACATTCAGTACTTC

d_call: -
v_call: TRBV6-1
clone_size: -
j_call: TRBJ1-1
cdr3_aa: CASSPGGYTEAFF
cdr3_nt: TGTGCCAGCAGCCCGGGGGGTTACACTGAAGCTTTCTTT